Listed here is a single T cell receptor beta chain. The ends lost 5 bases at V and 1 base at J; junction bases unmatched: 8. CDR3 size: 16 residues. Germline CDR1 and CDR2: SEHNR and FQNEAQ (reference sequence). This sample was included in a study of blood T cells in healthy people across ages. Primers used in a second PCR of roughly 6 to 12 cycles were a sample-barcoded 5' primer and a J-beta primer mix. TCRdb analysed the 5' RACE reads with MiXCR anew, one entry per CDR3 protein. In the table there are about 1,600,000 distinct CDR3 sequences, roughly 45% of which are singletons. This receptor was taken from a woman in her late teens or twenties in good health. Sequencing was done on a sample of blood. This chain connects TRBV7-9 to TRBJ2-3, with TRBD2 matching over 8 bases. CDR3 loop: CASSARTSWGTDTQYF. In nucleotides, the CDR3 is TGTGCCAGCAGCGCCCGGACTAGCTGGGGCACAGATACGCAGTATTTT.